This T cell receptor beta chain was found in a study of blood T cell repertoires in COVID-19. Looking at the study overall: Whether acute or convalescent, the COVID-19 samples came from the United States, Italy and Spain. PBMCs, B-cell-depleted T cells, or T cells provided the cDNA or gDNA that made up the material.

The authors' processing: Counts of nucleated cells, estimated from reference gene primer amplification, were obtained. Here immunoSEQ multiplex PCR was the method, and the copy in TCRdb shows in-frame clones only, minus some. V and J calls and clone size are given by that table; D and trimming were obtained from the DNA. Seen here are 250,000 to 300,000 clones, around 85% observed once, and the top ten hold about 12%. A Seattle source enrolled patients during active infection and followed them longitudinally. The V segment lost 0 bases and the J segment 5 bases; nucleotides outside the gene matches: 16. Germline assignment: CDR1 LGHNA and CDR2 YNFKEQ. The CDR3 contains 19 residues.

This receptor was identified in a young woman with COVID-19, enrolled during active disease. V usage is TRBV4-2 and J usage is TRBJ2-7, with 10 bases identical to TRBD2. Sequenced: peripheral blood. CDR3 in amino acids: CASSQELAGPYLRRDEQYF. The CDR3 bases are TGTGCCAGCAGCCAAGAACTAGCGGGGCCATACCTACGACGCGACGAGCAGTACTTC.